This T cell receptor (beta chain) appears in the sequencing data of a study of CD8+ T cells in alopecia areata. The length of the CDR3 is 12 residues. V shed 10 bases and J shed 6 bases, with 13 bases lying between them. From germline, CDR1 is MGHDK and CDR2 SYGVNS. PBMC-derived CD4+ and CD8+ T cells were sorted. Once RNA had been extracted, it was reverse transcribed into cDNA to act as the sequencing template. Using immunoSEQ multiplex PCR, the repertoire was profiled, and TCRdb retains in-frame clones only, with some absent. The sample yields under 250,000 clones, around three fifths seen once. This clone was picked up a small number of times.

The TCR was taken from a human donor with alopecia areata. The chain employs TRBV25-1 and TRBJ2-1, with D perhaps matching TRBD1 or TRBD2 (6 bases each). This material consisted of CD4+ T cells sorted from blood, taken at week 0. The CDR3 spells CATAGGGNEQFF. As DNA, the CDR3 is TGTGCCACCGCCGGGGGCGGCAATGAGCAGTTCTTC.